The clone carrying this TCR beta chain was counted many times. What it binds is unknown. These data come from a study of blood T cells in healthy people across ages. CDR3 length: 13 amino acids. Trimming stripped 2 bases from V and 4 bases from J, with 9 bases between. The germline V gene encodes CDR1 SGDLS and CDR2 YYNGEE. Whole-study findings and limits: Donor CMV infection status was unknown, possibly confounding age-related changes in expanded clonotypes. In older individuals, TCR beta diversity per million T cells was lower, falling roughly linearly with age.

The authors ran a second PCR of about 6 to 11 cycles using a sample-barcoded 5' primer and a J-beta primer mix. A 12-random-nucleotide template-switch adaptor tagged each cDNA molecule. TCRdb passed the 5' RACE reads through MiXCR, listing each CDR3 protein once. The sample consists of about 2 million distinct CDR3 sequences, less than 50% of them appearing once. The TCR comes from a woman aged 40 to 49 in good health. Input material: blood. V and J are TRBV9 and TRBJ2-5, with D possibly being TRBD2 (6 bases). This CDR3 is CASSVDGGETQYF. Written as DNA, the CDR3 is TGTGCCAGCAGCGTCGACGGGGGAGAGACCCAGTACTTC. Combining the CDR3 with reference TRBV9 and TRBJ2-5 gives the whole variable domain DSGVTQTPKHLITATGQRVTLRCSPRSGDLSVYWYQQSLDQGLQFLIQYYNGEERAKGNILERFSAQQFPDLHSELNLSSLELGDSALYFCASSVDGGETQYFGPGTRLLVL.